The T cell receptor (beta chain) under discussion was sequenced for a study of tumor-infiltrating lymphocytes in oesophageal squamous cell carcinoma. This clonotype showed up many times. Via MiXCR, TCRdb re-called the PCR reads, giving one row per CDR3 protein. The sample records some 25,000 distinct CDR3 sequences, roughly 40% being singletons. Sequencing used esophageal tumor tissue. The receptor's source is a male donor with esophageal squamous cell carcinoma.

CDR3 in amino acids: CATSDPRTEYNEQFF. The CDR3 DNA follows: TGTGCCACCAGTGATCCCCGGACGGAGTACAATGAGCAGTTCTTC. This chain uses TRBV24-1 with TRBJ2-1; D gene unclear. Between the trimmed V and J ends, which lost 3 bases and 4 bases, there was a span of 12 bases. CDR1 is KGHDR and CDR2 is SFDVKD in the germline V gene. The CDR3 runs to 15 residues.